The text below deals with one TCR beta chain. The antigen is undetermined. The data belong to a study of long-term antiretroviral therapy in people with HIV. General study points: Transplant donor controls retained higher diversity, though diversity increased after ART. Pre-ART-expanded clones dominated the repertoire at all time points.

Survey level was the resolution at which the v3.0 immunoSEQ assay ran. Profiled with immunoSEQ multiplex PCR; TCRdb holds only in-frame clones, not every one. The sample records about 31,000 clones, 70% to 90% being singletons. The CDR3 spans 14 residues. The V end lost 4 bases, the J end lost 2 bases, and 11 bases lay between the germline ends. CDR1 is SGHNT, CDR2 YYREEE, per germline (reference sequence). There was at least one pre-ART PBMC sample for each donor, plus at least two post-ART PBMC samples. This sequence was found in a man between 18 and 35 years old with HIV. The sample was unsorted PBMCs, taken 0.8 years before starting antiretroviral therapy. The chain joins TRBV5-4 to TRBJ2-3; D is possibly TRBD1 (6 bases). The DNA for the CDR3 is TGTGCCAGCAGCCGTGGACAGTTCACAGATACGCAGTATTTT. Translated, it gives CASSRGQFTDTQYF.